This record concerns one TCR beta chain sequence. The antigen is undetermined. This sample stems from a study of yellow fever vaccine responses in identical twins. The study's findings and limits: Twins showed a vaccine T cell response that reportedly seemed partly convergent, partly personalized.

The length of the CDR3 is 15 residues. V lost 7 bases to trimming and J lost 5 bases, with 17 bases between them. Germline V gene lookup returns CDR1 MNHNS and CDR2 SASEGT. TCRdb called the RT-PCR reads again in MiXCR, with one record for every CDR3 protein. The table records 4,500 to 5,500 distinct CDR3 sequences, 86% of them present only once. This rearrangement joins TRBV6-1 to TRBJ2-2; TRBD1 might be the D (6 bases). The sequence derives from a woman between 18 and 29 years old who received the yellow fever vaccine. Sample: T cells from blood (PBMCs), unsorted or a sorted subset (not recorded which), taken before or after yellow fever vaccination (not recorded which). The CDR3, as DNA: TGTGCCAGCATCTTGACAGGCGTGGGTACCGGGGAGCTGTTTTTT. This sequence encodes CASILTGVGTGELFF.